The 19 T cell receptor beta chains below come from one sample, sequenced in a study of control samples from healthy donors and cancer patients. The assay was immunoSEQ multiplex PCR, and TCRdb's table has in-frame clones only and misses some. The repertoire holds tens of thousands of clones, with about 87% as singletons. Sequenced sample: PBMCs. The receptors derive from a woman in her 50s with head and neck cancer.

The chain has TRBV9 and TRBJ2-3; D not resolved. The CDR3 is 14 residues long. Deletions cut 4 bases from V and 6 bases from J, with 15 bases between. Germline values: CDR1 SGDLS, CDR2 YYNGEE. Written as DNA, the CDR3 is TGTGCCAGCAGCTCCGACACCGGTCCCGATACGCAGTATTTT. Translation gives CASSSDTGPDTQYF.

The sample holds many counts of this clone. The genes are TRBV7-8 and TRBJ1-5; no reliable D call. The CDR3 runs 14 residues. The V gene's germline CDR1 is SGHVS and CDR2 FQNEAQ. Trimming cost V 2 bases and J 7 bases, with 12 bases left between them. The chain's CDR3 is CASSLSLERQPQHF. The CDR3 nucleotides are TGTGCCAGCAGCTTAAGTTTGGAAAGGCAGCCCCAGCATTTT.

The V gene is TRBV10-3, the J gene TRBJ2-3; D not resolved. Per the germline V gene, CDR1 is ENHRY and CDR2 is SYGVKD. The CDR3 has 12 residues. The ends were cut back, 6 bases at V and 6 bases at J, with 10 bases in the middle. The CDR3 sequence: CAIRRTGDTQYF. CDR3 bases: TGTGCCATCAGGCGTACCGGGGATACGCAGTATTTT.

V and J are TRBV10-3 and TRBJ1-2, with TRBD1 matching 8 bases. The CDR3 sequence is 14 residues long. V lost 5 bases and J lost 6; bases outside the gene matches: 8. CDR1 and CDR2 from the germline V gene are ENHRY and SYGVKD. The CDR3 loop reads CAISPGQGADGYTF. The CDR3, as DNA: TGTGCCATCAGTCCGGGGCAGGGGGCTGATGGCTACACCTTC.

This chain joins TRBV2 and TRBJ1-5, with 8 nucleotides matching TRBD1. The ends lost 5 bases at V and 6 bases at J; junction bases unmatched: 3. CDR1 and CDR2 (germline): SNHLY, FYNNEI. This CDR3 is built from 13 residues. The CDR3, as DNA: TGTGCCAGCAGTTCAGGGGGCATTCAGCCCCAGCATTTT. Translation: CASSSGGIQPQHF.

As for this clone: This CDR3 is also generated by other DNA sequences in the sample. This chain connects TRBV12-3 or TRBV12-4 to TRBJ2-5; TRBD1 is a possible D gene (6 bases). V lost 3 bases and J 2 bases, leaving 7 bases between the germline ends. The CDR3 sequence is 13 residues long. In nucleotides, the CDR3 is TGTGCCAGCAGTTTTAGGGGGCAAGAGACCCAGTACTTC. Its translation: CASSFRGQETQYF.

CDR3 bases: TGTGCCAGCAGTAAGGGGGGACAGGGGGTCTCCTACGAGCAGTACTTC. It specifies CASSKGGQGVSYEQYF. V usage is TRBV27 and J usage is TRBJ2-7; 11 positions agree with TRBD1. Germline CDR1 is MNHEY and CDR2 is SMNVEV (reference sequence). The CDR3 contains 16 residues. V dropped 5 bases and J dropped 0; count of bases not matched to a gene: 6.

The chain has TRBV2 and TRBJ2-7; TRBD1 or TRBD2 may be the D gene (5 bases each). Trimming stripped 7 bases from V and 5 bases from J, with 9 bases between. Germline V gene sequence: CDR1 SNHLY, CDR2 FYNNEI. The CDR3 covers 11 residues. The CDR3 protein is CASTGLHEQYF. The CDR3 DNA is TGTGCCAGCACGGGGCTCCACGAGCAGTACTTC.

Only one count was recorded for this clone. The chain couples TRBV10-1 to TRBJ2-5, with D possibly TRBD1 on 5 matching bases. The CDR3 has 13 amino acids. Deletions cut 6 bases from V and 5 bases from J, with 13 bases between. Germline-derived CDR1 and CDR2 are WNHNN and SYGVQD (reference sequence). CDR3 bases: TGCGCCAGCAGATTCAGGGAAATGGAGACCCAGTACTTC. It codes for CASRFREMETQYF.

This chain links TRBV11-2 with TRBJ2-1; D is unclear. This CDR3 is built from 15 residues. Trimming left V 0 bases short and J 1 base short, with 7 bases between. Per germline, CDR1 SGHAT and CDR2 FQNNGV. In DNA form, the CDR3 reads TGTGCCAGCAGCTTAGACCAATCGTCCTACAATGAGCAGTTCTTC. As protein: CASSLDQSSYNEQFF.

CDR3 in DNA: TGTGCCACCAGTGATTTTCCCGGGCAAGCTTTCTTT. As protein: CATSDFPGQAFF. The chain employs TRBV24-1 and TRBJ1-1; unclear D gene. V was trimmed by 1 base and J by 9 bases, leaving 8 bases between them. This CDR3 comprises 12 residues. Germline assignment: CDR1 KGHDR and CDR2 SFDVKD.

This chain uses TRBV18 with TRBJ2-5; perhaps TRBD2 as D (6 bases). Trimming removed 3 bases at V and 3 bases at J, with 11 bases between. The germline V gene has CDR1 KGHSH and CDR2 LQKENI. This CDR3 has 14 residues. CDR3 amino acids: CASSPRPSEETQYF. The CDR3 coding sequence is TGTGCCAGCTCACCCCGCCCTAGCGAAGAGACCCAGTACTTC.

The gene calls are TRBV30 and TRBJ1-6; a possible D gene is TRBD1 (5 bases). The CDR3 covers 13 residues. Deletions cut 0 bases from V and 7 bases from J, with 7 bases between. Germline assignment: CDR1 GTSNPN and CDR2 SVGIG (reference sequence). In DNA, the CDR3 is TGTGCCTGGAGTGTCGGGGGGAATTCACCCCTCCACTTT. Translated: CAWSVGGNSPLHF.

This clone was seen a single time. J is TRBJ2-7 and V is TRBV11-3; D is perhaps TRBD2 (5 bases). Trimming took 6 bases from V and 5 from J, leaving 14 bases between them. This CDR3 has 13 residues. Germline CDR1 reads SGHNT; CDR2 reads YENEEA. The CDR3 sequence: CASSTIAGDEQYF. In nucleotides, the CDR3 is TGTGCCAGCAGTACAATCGCGGGCGACGAGCAGTACTTC.

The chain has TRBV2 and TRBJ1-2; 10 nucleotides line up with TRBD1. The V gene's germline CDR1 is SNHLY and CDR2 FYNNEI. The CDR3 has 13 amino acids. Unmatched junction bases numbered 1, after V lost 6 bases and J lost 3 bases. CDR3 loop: CASSGTGDYGYTF. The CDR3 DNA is TGTGCCAGCAGCGGGACAGGGGACTATGGCTACACCTTC.

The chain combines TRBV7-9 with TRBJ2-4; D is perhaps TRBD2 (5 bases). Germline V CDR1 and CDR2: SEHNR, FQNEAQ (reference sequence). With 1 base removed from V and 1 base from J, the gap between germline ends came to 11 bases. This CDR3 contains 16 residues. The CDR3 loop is CASSLVTIGAKNIQYF. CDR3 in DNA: TGTGCCAGCAGCTTAGTGACTATTGGGGCCAAAAACATTCAGTACTTC.

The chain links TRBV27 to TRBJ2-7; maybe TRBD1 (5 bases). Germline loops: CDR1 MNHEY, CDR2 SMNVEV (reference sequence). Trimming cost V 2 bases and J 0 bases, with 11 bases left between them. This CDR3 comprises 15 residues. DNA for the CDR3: TGTGCCAGCAGTTTAAAGGGGCCCTTCTCCTACGAGCAGTACTTC. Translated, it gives CASSLKGPFSYEQYF.

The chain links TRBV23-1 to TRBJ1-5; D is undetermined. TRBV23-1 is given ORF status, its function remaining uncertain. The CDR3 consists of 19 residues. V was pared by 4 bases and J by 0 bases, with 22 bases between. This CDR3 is CASSLRRVLFPDSNQPQHF. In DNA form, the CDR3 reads TGCGCCAGCAGTCTTCGAAGGGTCCTCTTTCCGGATAGCAATCAGCCCCAGCATTTT.

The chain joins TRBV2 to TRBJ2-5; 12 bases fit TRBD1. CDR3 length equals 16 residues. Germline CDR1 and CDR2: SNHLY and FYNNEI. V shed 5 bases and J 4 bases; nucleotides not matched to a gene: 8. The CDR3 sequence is CASSTGTGGIGETQYF. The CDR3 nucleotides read TGTGCCAGCAGTACTGGGACAGGGGGCATAGGAGAGACCCAGTACTTC.